The 15 T cell receptor beta chains below come from one sample, sequenced in a study of T cells in Graves' hyperthyroidism and ophthalmopathy. Regions amplified from RNA transcripts were the TCR beta CDR3 regions. HTBI primers were the set used in a first-round RT-PCR of the TCR CDR3. MiXCR, applied by TCRdb to the multiplex PCR reads, yields one record per CDR3 protein. The profile shows a few hundred thousand distinct CDR3 sequences, roughly 14% of them singletons. Sequencing was carried out using blood. These receptors all come from a woman aged 25 to 39 with Graves' hyperthyroidism.

The rearrangement joins TRBV5-1 to TRBJ2-1, with D possibly being TRBD1 (5 bases). CDR1 and CDR2 from the germline V gene are SGHRS and YFSETQ. Trimming stripped 2 bases from V and 9 bases from J, with 9 bases between. The CDR3 runs 12 residues. The CDR3 DNA is TGCGCCAGCAGCTTTCAGGGTGGTGAGCAGTTCTTC. This encodes CASSFQGGEQFF. Variable domain in full (rest from reference TRBV5-1 and TRBJ2-1): KAGVTQTPRYLIKTRGQQVTLSCSPISGHRSVSWYQQTPGQGLQFLFEYFSETQRNKGNFPGRFSGRQFSNSRSEMNVSTLELGDSALYLCASSFQGGEQFFGPGTRLTVL.

J is TRBJ2-2 and V is TRBV7-9; D gene unclear. With 4 bases removed from V and 8 bases from J, the gap between germline ends came to 20 bases. The CDR3 is 16 residues long. From germline, CDR1 is SEHNR and CDR2 FQNEAQ (reference sequence). The CDR3 here is CASSSIGSNTAGELFF. CDR3 bases: TGTGCCAGCAGCTCTATTGGATCAAATACCGCAGGGGAGCTGTTTTTT.

This clonotype was picked up many times. The V gene is TRBV6-1, the J gene TRBJ2-3; 8 bases map to TRBD1. This CDR3 spans 17 amino acids. With V trimmed by 0 bases and J by 4 bases, 9 bases remained unmatched. Germline values: CDR1 MNHNS, CDR2 SASEGT. CDR3 sequence reads: CASSEAWQGAPPDTQYF. As DNA, the CDR3 is TGTGCCAGCAGTGAAGCTTGGCAGGGGGCACCCCCAGATACGCAGTATTTT.

This chain links TRBV18 with TRBJ2-2; D possibly corresponds to TRBD1 (5 bases). Deletions cut 8 bases from V and 0 bases from J, with 13 bases between. The CDR3 loop spans 15 amino acids. Germline lookup yields CDR1 KGHSH and CDR2 LQKENI. This chain's CDR3 is CASSFDSPNTGELFF. CDR3 nucleotides: TGTGCCAGCAGCTTCGACAGCCCGAACACCGGGGAGCTGTTTTTT.

This clonotype was counted a few times. This chain joins TRBV18 and TRBJ2-4, with D unresolved. The V end was cut by 2 bases, the J end by 6 bases, with 11 bases between. The CDR3 covers 14 residues. The V gene's germline CDR1 is KGHSH and CDR2 LQKENI. The CDR3 DNA follows: TGTGCCAGCTCACCAGAGCTACAGAGAAACATTCAGTACTTC. Its protein product is CASSPELQRNIQYF. Full variable domain (remainder filled in from reference TRBV18 and TRBJ2-4): NAGVMQNPRHLVRRRGQEARLRCSPMKGHSHVYWYRQLPEEGLKFMVYLQKENIIDESGMPKERFSAEFPKEGPSILRIQQVVRGDSAAYFCASSPELQRNIQYFGAGTRLSVL.

In its sample, this clonotype was seen a few times. The CDR3 loop is CASSQLQGNEQFF. CDR3 coding DNA: TGTGCCAGCAGCCAATTACAGGGGAATGAGCAGTTCTTC. The genes are TRBV14 and TRBJ2-1; 7 bases map to TRBD1. This CDR3 comprises 13 residues. V trimming: 2 bases; J trimming: 7 bases; junction bases outside the gene matches: 2. The germline gives CDR1 SGHDN, CDR2 FVKESK.

This clonotype was recorded many times. The chain links TRBV9 to TRBJ2-7; 8 nucleotides align to TRBD1. Unmatched junction bases numbered 3, after V lost 3 bases and J lost 4 bases. The length of the CDR3 is 13 residues. Germline CDR1 and CDR2: SGDLS and YYNGEE. CDR3 in DNA: TGTGCCAGCAGCGATCACAGGGGGTACGAGCAGTACTTC. Encoded protein: CASSDHRGYEQYF.

This clonotype was detected ten times or more. V usage is TRBV5-5 and J usage is TRBJ2-5, with no clear D. This CDR3 is built from 12 residues. V was trimmed by 4 bases and J by 5 bases, leaving 9 bases between them. Per germline, CDR1 SGHKS and CDR2 YYEKEE (reference sequence). CDR3 region: CASSRASETQYF. The CDR3 DNA follows: TGTGCCAGCAGCCGAGCTTCGGAGACCCAGTACTTC.

The V gene is TRBV6-2 or TRBV6-3, the J gene TRBJ2-7; D ambiguous. The ends were cut back, 5 bases at V and 3 bases at J, with 14 bases in the middle. Germline CDR1 and CDR2: MNHEY and SVGEGT. The CDR3 totals 14 residues. The CDR3 region has the DNA TGTGCCAGCAGTAGATTGGGCAGGAGCTACGAGCAGTACTTC. Translating gives CASSRLGRSYEQYF.

This clonotype was seen only a few times. The chain employs TRBV6-2 or TRBV6-3 and TRBJ2-1; 13 nucleotides match TRBD2. J was trimmed by 1 base and V by 2 bases; bases with no gene match: 8. The germline V gene encodes CDR1 MNHEY and CDR2 SVGEGT. The CDR3 runs 19 residues. The CDR3 DNA reads TGTGCCAGCAGTTACCCCACTAGCGGGAGGGCCGGTTCCTACAATGAGCAGTTCTTC. As protein: CASSYPTSGRAGSYNEQFF.

This clonotype turned up a few times. V and J are TRBV20-1 and TRBJ2-5; 7 nucleotides match TRBD1. The CDR3 has 13 amino acids. V gave up 3 bases and J gave up 5 bases; unmatched junction bases: 6. Per germline, CDR1 DFQATT and CDR2 SNEGSKA (reference sequence). Written as DNA, the CDR3 is TGCAGTGCTAGGGGACAGACCAGTGAGACCCAGTACTTC. Protein: CSARGQTSETQYF.

This clonotype was recorded at least ten times. The V and J genes are TRBV24-1 and TRBJ2-2; TRBD1 might be the D (5 bases). The CDR3 consists of 12 residues. Germline V lookup: CDR1 KGHDR, CDR2 SFDVKD. V lost 9 bases and J lost 4, with 8 bases in between. CDR3 protein: CATLTATGELFF. CDR3 coding DNA: TGTGCCACCTTGACAGCCACCGGGGAGCTGTTTTTT.

This clonotype was counted ten times or more. The chain joins TRBV11-2 to TRBJ2-7; D not certain. CDR3 length equals 13 residues. Germline CDR1 is SGHAT and CDR2 is FQNNGV. Trimming took 5 bases from V and 0 from J, leaving 8 bases between them. The CDR3 DNA reads TGTGCCAGCAGCATACGGCGCTCCTACGAGCAGTACTTC. It codes for CASSIRRSYEQYF.

This clonotype was seen at least ten times. This chain uses TRBV27 with TRBJ2-3; 8 bases are shared with TRBD2. The V and J ends lost 2 bases and 4 bases, in that order; junction bases with no gene match: 5. The CDR3 covers 15 residues. The germline gives CDR1 MNHEY, CDR2 SMNVEV (reference sequence). The CDR3 region has the DNA TGTGCCAGCAGTTTAGGGAGCGGGAGCCCAGATACGCAGTATTTT. The encoded protein is CASSLGSGSPDTQYF.

This clonotype was detected only a few times. The genes are TRBV6-1 and TRBJ2-1; the D gene is possibly TRBD2 (6 bases). The V gene lost 11 bases and the J gene lost 2 bases, with 19 bases spanning the gap. The CDR3 spans 15 residues. Looked up from germline, CDR1 is MNHNS and CDR2 is SASEGT. Here the CDR3 DNA reads TGTGCCGTCAGGCGGGAATCTGGCGCCTACAATGAGCAGTTCTTC. Protein: CAVRRESGAYNEQFF.